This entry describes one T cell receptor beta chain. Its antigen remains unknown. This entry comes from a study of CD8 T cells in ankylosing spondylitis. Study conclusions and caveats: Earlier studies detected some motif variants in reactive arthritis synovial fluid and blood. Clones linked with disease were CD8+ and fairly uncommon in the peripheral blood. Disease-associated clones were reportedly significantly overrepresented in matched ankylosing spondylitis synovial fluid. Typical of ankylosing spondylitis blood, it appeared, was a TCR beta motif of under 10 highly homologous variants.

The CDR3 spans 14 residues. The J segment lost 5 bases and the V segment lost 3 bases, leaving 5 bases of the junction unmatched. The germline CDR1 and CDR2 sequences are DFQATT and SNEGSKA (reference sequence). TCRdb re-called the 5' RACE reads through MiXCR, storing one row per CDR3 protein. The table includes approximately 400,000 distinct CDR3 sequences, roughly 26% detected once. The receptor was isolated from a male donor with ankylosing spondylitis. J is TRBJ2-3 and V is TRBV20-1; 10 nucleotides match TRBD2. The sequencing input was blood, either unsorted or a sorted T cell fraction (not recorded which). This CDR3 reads CSASLAGDIDTQYF. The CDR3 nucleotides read TGCAGTGCTAGCCTAGCGGGAGATATAGATACGCAGTATTTT.